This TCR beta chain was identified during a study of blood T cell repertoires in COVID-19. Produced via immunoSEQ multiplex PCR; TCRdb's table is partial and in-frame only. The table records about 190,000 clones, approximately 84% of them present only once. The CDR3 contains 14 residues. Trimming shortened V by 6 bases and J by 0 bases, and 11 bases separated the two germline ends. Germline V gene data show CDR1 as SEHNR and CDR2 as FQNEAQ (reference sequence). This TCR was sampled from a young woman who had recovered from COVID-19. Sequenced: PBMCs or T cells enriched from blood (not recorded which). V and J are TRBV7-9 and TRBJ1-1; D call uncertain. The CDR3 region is CASRSEGMNTEAFF. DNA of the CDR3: TGTGCCAGCAGGTCGGAGGGCATGAACACTGAAGCTTTCTTT.